This entry features one T cell receptor beta chain sequence. Its antigen is currently unknown. V shed 9 bases and J 9 bases; nucleotides not matched to a gene: 12. Germline CDR1 is MDHEN and CDR2 is SYDVKM. The CDR3 is 14 residues long. The data were taken from a study of cytomegalovirus exposure and HLA in healthy donors. Study details: Falling in the Caucasian-associated ancestry cluster were 81% of approximately 400 genotyped donors.

The PCR used 60 Vbeta and 13 Jbeta primers. Generated by immunoSEQ multiplex PCR, the TCRdb table keeps only in-frame clones and is missing some. The table has about 190,000 clones, under 80% seen once. Notes on the study in general: Most TCR sequences were seen very rarely across donors, but some public TCRs occurred in many. In a later analysis, CMV-associated beta chains were mostly HLA-associated, it appeared.

The receptor's source is a man aged 25 to 40 in good health and CMV-seropositive. The chain recombines TRBV28 with TRBJ2-1, with 9 bases lining up with TRBD1. The specimen sequenced was PBMCs. This chain's CDR3 is CASRTGDRAFEQFF. The CDR3 region has the DNA TGTGCCAGTAGGACGGGGGACAGGGCGTTTGAGCAGTTCTTC.